What follows are 32 T cell receptor beta chains derived from one specimen sequenced in a study of blood T cell repertoires in COVID-19. TCRdb's copy holds only in-frame clones and misses some; the assay was immunoSEQ multiplex PCR. The sample consists of under 130,000 clones, around 79% of them appearing once. The sample was peripheral blood. The receptors shown here come from a man between 70 and 80 years old with active or convalescent COVID-19.

This rearrangement joins TRBV5-1 to TRBJ2-3; 8 bases are a match to TRBD2. Germline V gene sequence: CDR1 SGHRS, CDR2 YFSETQ. The CDR3 extends over 17 amino acids. The J segment lost 0 bases and the V segment lost 0 bases, leaving 6 bases of the junction unmatched. CDR3 region: CASSLGRGETSTDTQYF. CDR3 DNA: TGCGCCAGCAGCTTGGGGCGGGGGGAGACTAGCACAGATACGCAGTATTTT.

This clone showed up just once. V usage is TRBV3-1 (or the pseudogene TRBV3-2) and J usage is TRBJ2-5; no clear D gene. Per the germline V gene, CDR1 is LGHDT and CDR2 is YNNKEL (reference sequence). The CDR3 totals 12 residues. Trimming took off 6 bases at V and 1 base at J, with 6 bases between the two ends. The CDR3, as DNA: TGTGCCAGCAGTTACACCCAAGAGACCCAGTACTTC. Translating it yields CASSYTQETQYF.

The chain carries TRBV7-8 and TRBJ1-2; no definite D call. Germline CDR1 and CDR2: SGHVS and FQNEAQ. CDR3 size: 13 residues. The V gene lost 1 base and the J gene lost 7 bases, with 10 bases spanning the gap. CDR3 in amino acids: CASSLEAGRGYTF. The CDR3 DNA sequence: TGTGCCAGCAGCTTAGAAGCAGGCCGTGGCTACACCTTC.

The chain is built from TRBV21-1 and TRBJ2-7; TRBD2, the D gene given by the table, was not confirmed from the DNA. TRBV21-1 is a listed pseudogene. The CDR3 totals 16 residues. CDR3: CASSTMGLPGFYEQYF. In DNA form, the CDR3 reads TGTGCCAGCAGCACTATGGGCCTTCCGGGATTCTACGAGCAGTACTTC.

This clone was picked up a small number of times. The chain combines TRBV5-1 with TRBJ1-2, with D tentatively TRBD1 (6 bases). Trimming pared 0 bases from V and 4 bases from J, leaving 13 bases between. Per the germline V gene, CDR1 is SGHRS and CDR2 is YFSETQ. The CDR3 length is 15 residues. CDR3 DNA sequence: TGCGCCAGCAGCTTGGGCGGGGGGCGAAGCTATGGCTACACCTTC. Its protein is CASSLGGGRSYGYTF.

This clone showed up just a few times. The CDR3 region has the DNA TGTGCCAGCAGCCCCTGGGGGGCAACTAATGAAAAACTGTTTTTT. It yields the protein CASSPWGATNEKLFF. The V gene is TRBV5-6, the J gene TRBJ1-4, with a tentative D call TRBD1 (5 bases). Between the trimmed V and J ends, which lost 4 bases and 0 bases, there was a span of 10 bases. The CDR3 has 15 residues. Germline V gives CDR1 SGHDT, CDR2 YYEEEE.

This clone was observed a handful of times. The rearrangement links TRBV7-3 to TRBJ1-1; 7 bases map to TRBD1. Germline trimming cut 1 base from V and 1 base from J; bases unmatched to any gene: 6. Germline V lookup: CDR1 SGHTA, CDR2 FQGTGA. This CDR3 is built from 16 residues. The CDR3 reads CASSLSGDSWNTEAFF. DNA of the CDR3: TGTGCCAGCAGCTTAAGTGGGGACAGCTGGAACACTGAAGCTTTCTTT.

This chain uses TRBV19 with TRBJ1-2, with 9 positions matching TRBD1. Per germline, CDR1 LNHDA and CDR2 SQIVND (reference sequence). V trimming: 6 bases; J trimming: 8 bases; junction bases outside the gene matches: 10. The CDR3 contains 14 residues. CDR3 nucleotide sequence: TGTGCCAGTAGAACAGGGGGCACGTCTCGAGGCTACACCTTC. Its protein is CASRTGGTSRGYTF.

The table lists this clone with a few counts. The chain has TRBV2 and TRBJ1-5, with D uncertain. Germline V gene data show CDR1 as SNHLY and CDR2 as FYNNEI. Trimming stripped 5 bases from V and 2 bases from J, with 13 bases between. The CDR3 is made up of 15 amino acids. The CDR3 sequence: CASSFLGSGNQPQHF. The DNA of the CDR3 is TGTGCCAGCAGTTTTCTGGGCTCAGGCAATCAGCCCCAGCATTTT.

The chain links TRBV7-2 to TRBJ1-4; 8 bases align to TRBD1. The CDR3 has 15 residues. J lost 6 bases, V lost 3 bases, and 6 bases had no gene match. CDR1 and CDR2 from the germline V gene are SGHTA and FQGNSA. For the CDR3, the DNA is TGTGCCAGCAGCTTTGGACAGGGTGAATATGAAAAACTGTTTTTT. Protein: CASSFGQGEYEKLFF.

This rearrangement joins TRBV28 to TRBJ1-2; 7 bases map to TRBD1. V was clipped by 7 bases and J by 1 base; unmatched bases: 6. Germline CDR1 and CDR2: MDHEN and SYDVKM. CDR3 length: 14 residues. As DNA, the CDR3 is TGTGCCAGCATTTCCGGGACAGTTAACTATGGCTACACCTTC. Translation: CASISGTVNYGYTF.

The chain joins TRBV30 to TRBJ2-1; D is possibly TRBD2 (6 bases). The germline gives CDR1 GTSNPN, CDR2 SVGIG (reference sequence). This CDR3 region has 15 residues. Between the trimmed V and J ends, which lost 0 bases and 10 bases, there was a span of 19 bases. The CDR3 loop reads CAWSVSLILEGEQFF. DNA for the CDR3: TGTGCCTGGAGTGTATCCCTAATTTTGGAGGGCGAGCAGTTCTTC.

The V call is TRBV7-9, the J call TRBJ1-2, with 9 bases that match TRBD1. CDR3 size: 17 residues. The ends lost 5 bases at V and 1 base at J; junction bases unmatched: 11. Germline CDR1 is SEHNR and CDR2 is FQNEAQ (reference sequence). The CDR3 sequence is CASSPGQGLGLNYGYTF. CDR3 DNA sequence: TGTGCCAGCAGCCCGGGACAGGGATTGGGGCTTAACTATGGCTACACCTTC.

V is TRBV5-5 and J is TRBJ2-2, with 8 bases that match TRBD2. Trimming took 0 bases from V and 6 from J; bases not matched to a gene: 1. The CDR3 has 14 amino acids. Germline CDR1 and CDR2: SGHKS and YYEKEE (reference sequence). CDR3 protein: CASSLAGGAGELFF. DNA for the CDR3: TGTGCCAGCAGCTTGGCGGGGGGGGCCGGGGAGCTGTTTTTT.

The chain employs TRBV9 and TRBJ2-2; TRBD2 is a possible D gene (5 bases). The germline gives CDR1 SGDLS, CDR2 YYNGEE. The V end was cut by 2 bases, the J end by 6 bases, with 8 bases between. CDR3 size: 13 residues. The CDR3 protein is CASSVDFSGELFF. The DNA of the CDR3 is TGTGCCAGCAGCGTGGACTTTTCCGGGGAGCTGTTTTTT. The whole variable domain, filled in from reference TRBV9 and TRBJ2-2, reads DSGVTQTPKHLITATGQRVTLRCSPRSGDLSVYWYQQSLDQGLQFLIQYYNGEERAKGNILERFSAQQFPDLHSELNLSSLELGDSALYFCASSVDFSGELFFGEGSRLTVL.

The rearrangement links TRBV18 to TRBJ2-2; 8 bases match TRBD1. The CDR3 is 17 amino acids. CDR1 KGHSH and CDR2 LQKENI come from the germline V gene. Losses at the gene ends were 3 bases for V and 6 bases for J; bases not matched to a gene: 12. CDR3 sequence (DNA): TGTGCCAGCTCACCGATCGTTCTCGGACAGGGATCCGGGGAGCTGTTTTTT. It codes for CASSPIVLGQGSGELFF.

In its sample, this clone was seen once. The J gene is TRBJ2-2, the V gene TRBV29-1; 9 nucleotides match TRBD1. Germline V gene data show CDR1 as SQVTM and CDR2 as ANQGSEA. This CDR3 contains 16 residues. The V segment lost 6 bases and the J segment 4 bases; nucleotides outside the gene matches: 12. CDR3 amino acids: CSVPQGGTGSTGELFF. The CDR3 coding sequence is TGCAGCGTCCCCCAAGGCGGGACAGGGTCCACCGGGGAGCTGTTTTTT.

The chain carries TRBV5-1 and TRBJ2-1; TRBD2 might be the D (6 bases). The CDR3 totals 12 residues. Germline loops: CDR1 SGHRS, CDR2 YFSETQ. Trimming took 4 bases from V and 10 from J, leaving 12 bases between them. Here the CDR3 DNA reads TGCGCCAGCAGCCCGGGAGCGCGGGAGCAGTTCTTC. Its translation is CASSPGAREQFF.

The sample holds one count of this clone. The chain employs TRBV7-7 and TRBJ1-5; 7 bases are a match to TRBD1. CDR3 length equals 15 residues. Germline V lookup: CDR1 SSHAT, CDR2 FNYEAQ (reference sequence). Unmatched junction bases numbered 8, after V lost 5 bases and J lost 4 bases. Here the CDR3 DNA reads TGTGCCAGCAGCCCCGACAGGGCCCCAAATCAGCCCCAGCATTTT. Translated, it gives CASSPDRAPNQPQHF. The full variable domain, rest sourced from reference TRBV7-7 and TRBJ1-5, is GAGVSQSPRYKVTKRGQDVTLRCDPISSHATLYWYQQALGQGPEFLTYFNYEAQPDKSGLPSDRFSAERPEGSISTLTIQRTEQRDSAMYRCASSPDRAPNQPQHFGDGTRLSIL.

This chain uses TRBV5-1 with TRBJ1-2, with 7 bases that match TRBD1. CDR1 and CDR2 (germline): SGHRS, YFSETQ. The ends lost 0 bases at V and 6 bases at J; junction bases unmatched: 8. The CDR3 has 15 amino acids. CDR3 nucleotide sequence: TGCGCCAGCAGCTTGGGGACAGGTTTGAGCGATGGCTACACCTTC. The encoded protein is CASSLGTGLSDGYTF.

The V and J genes are TRBV5-6 and TRBJ1-1; possible D gene TRBD1, 6 bases. The CDR3 spans 15 residues. The V gene lost 0 bases and the J gene lost 1 base, with 10 bases spanning the gap. Germline CDR1 reads SGHDT; CDR2 reads YYEEEE. In DNA, the CDR3 is TGTGCCAGCAGCTTGGCCGTGACAGGGAACACTGAAGCTTTCTTT. Translation: CASSLAVTGNTEAFF.

This chain connects TRBV5-1 to TRBJ1-1; the match to TRBD1 covers 7 bases. Germline-derived CDR1 and CDR2 are SGHRS and YFSETQ. Trimming took 4 bases from V and 4 from J; bases not matched to a gene: 7. The CDR3 loop spans 14 amino acids. This CDR3 reads CASSVTQGSTEAFF. In DNA, the CDR3 is TGCGCCAGCAGCGTGACACAGGGGAGCACTGAAGCTTTCTTT.

This clone was observed a handful of times. V usage is TRBV6-5 and J usage is TRBJ2-7; a possible D gene is TRBD1 (7 bases). The germline V gene encodes CDR1 MNHEY and CDR2 SVGAGI. V was pared by 7 bases and J by 3 bases, with 13 bases between. The CDR3 runs to 13 residues. Written as DNA, the CDR3 is TGTGCCAGCAAAAGACAGGGACTCTACGAGCAGTACTTC. Translation: CASKRQGLYEQYF.

The chain has TRBV2 and TRBJ1-6; TRBD1 might be the D (6 bases). This CDR3 spans 15 amino acids. V was shortened by 6 bases and J by 5 bases, with 14 bases between the two germline ends. Germline V CDR1 and CDR2: SNHLY, FYNNEI. The CDR3 nucleotides are TGTGCCAGCAGCCAGCAGGGGCGCGATAATTCACCCCTCCACTTT. Translating it yields CASSQQGRDNSPLHF.

V and J are TRBV5-1 and TRBJ2-7; 10 positions agree with TRBD2. The CDR3 totals 15 residues. V shed 2 bases, J shed 6 bases, and the junction held 8 bases outside the gene matches. CDR1 is SGHRS and CDR2 is YFSETQ in the germline V gene. In DNA, the CDR3 is TGCGCCAGCAGCTTCGGAAGCGGGAGGGCCGGCGAGCAGTACTTC. Its translation: CASSFGSGRAGEQYF.

The chain carries TRBV5-4 and TRBJ1-2; 11 nucleotides line up with TRBD1. The CDR3 length is 15 residues. The junction had 5 bases not matched to a gene; V was cut back by 4 bases and J by 3 bases. CDR1 and CDR2 from the germline V gene are SGHNT and YYREEE (reference sequence). In DNA, the CDR3 is TGTGCCAGCAGCGGACAGGGGGCAGTGGACTATGGCTACACCTTC. As protein: CASSGQGAVDYGYTF.

The chain combines TRBV19 with TRBJ2-1; TRBD1 is a possible D gene (5 bases). The V and J ends lost 3 bases and 7 bases respectively, with 16 bases between them. This CDR3 spans 15 amino acids. Germline CDR1 LNHDA, CDR2 SQIVND (reference sequence). In nucleotides, the CDR3 is TGTGCCAGTAGTATTCCAGGGAAAACCTTGAATGAGCAGTTCTTC. Translated: CASSIPGKTLNEQFF.

The chain carries TRBV18 and TRBJ2-7, with 9 positions matching TRBD1. CDR1 and CDR2 from the germline V gene are KGHSH and LQKENI. This CDR3 is built from 15 residues. J lost 4 bases, V lost 5 bases, and 9 bases had no gene match. The CDR3 protein is CASSKQGADSYEQYF. DNA of the CDR3: TGTGCCAGCTCAAAACAGGGGGCGGATAGTTACGAGCAGTACTTC.

This rearrangement joins TRBV5-1 to TRBJ2-5, with 11 bases aligning to TRBD2. Germline lookup yields CDR1 SGHRS and CDR2 YFSETQ. The CDR3 covers 16 residues. The V gene end was trimmed by 5 bases and the J gene end by 1 base; junction bases not matched to a gene: 7. The CDR3 loop reads CASSSDSGRAQETQYF. The CDR3 bases are TGCGCCAGCAGTTCGGATAGCGGGAGGGCCCAAGAGACCCAGTACTTC.

The J gene is TRBJ1-1, the V gene TRBV29-1; D may be TRBD1 (6 bases). The CDR3 totals 12 residues. Germline V lookup: CDR1 SQVTM, CDR2 ANQGSEA. V lost 4 bases and J lost 5, with 11 bases in between. The CDR3 loop is CSVGTGRTEAFF. The CDR3 DNA reads TGCAGCGTTGGAACAGGGAGAACTGAAGCTTTCTTT.

The table lists this clone with a few counts. The chain joins TRBV9 to TRBJ1-1; D is perhaps TRBD1 (5 bases). The V end was cut by 4 bases, the J end by 4 bases, with 14 bases between. There are 14 residues in the CDR3. CDR1 is SGDLS and CDR2 is YYNGEE in the germline V gene. CDR3 amino acids: CASSPLGRGTEAFF. The CDR3 DNA reads as TGTGCCAGCAGCCCATTGGGAAGGGGCACTGAAGCTTTCTTT. The full variable domain, completed using reference TRBV9 and TRBJ1-1, is DSGVTQTPKHLITATGQRVTLRCSPRSGDLSVYWYQQSLDQGLQFLIQYYNGEERAKGNILERFSAQQFPDLHSELNLSSLELGDSALYFCASSPLGRGTEAFFGQGTRLTVV.

This chain uses TRBV10-2 with TRBJ1-6, with 7 bases matching TRBD1. The V gene end was trimmed by 4 bases and the J gene end by 4 bases; junction bases not matched to a gene: 13. Germline CDR1 reads WSHSY; CDR2 reads SAAADI. The CDR3 runs 18 residues. CDR3 sequence reads: CASSVEGGHWTYNSPLHF. CDR3 DNA sequence: TGCGCCAGCAGTGTGGAAGGGGGCCATTGGACATATAATTCACCCCTCCACTTT.